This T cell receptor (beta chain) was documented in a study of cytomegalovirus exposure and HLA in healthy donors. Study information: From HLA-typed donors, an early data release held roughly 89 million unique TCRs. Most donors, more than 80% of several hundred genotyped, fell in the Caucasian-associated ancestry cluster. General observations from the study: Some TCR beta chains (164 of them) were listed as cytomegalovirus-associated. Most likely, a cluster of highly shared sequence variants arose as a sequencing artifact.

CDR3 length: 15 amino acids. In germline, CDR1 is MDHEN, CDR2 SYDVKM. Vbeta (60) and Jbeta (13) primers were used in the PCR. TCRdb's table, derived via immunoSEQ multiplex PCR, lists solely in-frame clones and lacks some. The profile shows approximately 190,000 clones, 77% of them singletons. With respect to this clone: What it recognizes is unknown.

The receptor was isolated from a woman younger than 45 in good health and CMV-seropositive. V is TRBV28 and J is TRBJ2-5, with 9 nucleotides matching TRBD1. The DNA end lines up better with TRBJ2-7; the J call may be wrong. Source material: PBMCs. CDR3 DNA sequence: TGTGCCAGCAGTTCCCCGGGACAGGGCACCTACGAGCAGTACTTC. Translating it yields CASSSPGQGTYEQYF.